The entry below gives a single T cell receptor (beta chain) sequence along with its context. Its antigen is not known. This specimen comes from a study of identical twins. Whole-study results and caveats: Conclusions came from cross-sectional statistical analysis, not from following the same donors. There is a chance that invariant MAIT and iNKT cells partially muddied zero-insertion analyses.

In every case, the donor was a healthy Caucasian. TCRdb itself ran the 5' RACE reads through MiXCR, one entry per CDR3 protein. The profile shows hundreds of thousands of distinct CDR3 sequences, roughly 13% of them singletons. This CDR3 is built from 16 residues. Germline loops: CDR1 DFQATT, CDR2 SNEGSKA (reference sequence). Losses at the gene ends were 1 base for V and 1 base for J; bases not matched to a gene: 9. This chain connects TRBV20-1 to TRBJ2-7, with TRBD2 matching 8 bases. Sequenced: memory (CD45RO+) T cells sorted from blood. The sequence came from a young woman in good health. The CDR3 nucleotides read TGCAGTGCTAGAGGCCCCACTAGCGGTGATTCCTACGAGCAGTACTTC. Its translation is CSARGPTSGDSYEQYF.